Shown below are 5 T cell receptor beta chains from a single sample sequenced in a study of T cell responses to AZD1222 COVID-19 vaccine. Using immunoSEQ multiplex PCR, the repertoire was profiled, and TCRdb retains in-frame clones only, with some absent. Here the sample spans 140,000 or so clones, roughly 88% being singletons. Sequenced material: peripheral blood, taken 28 days after the second AZD1222 dose. The receptors shown here come from an adult who received the AZD1222 COVID-19 vaccine.

This rearrangement joins TRBV11-2 to TRBJ1-6; D is possibly TRBD1 (6 bases). V lost 0 bases to trimming and J lost 7 bases, with 7 bases between them. Germline-derived CDR1 and CDR2 are SGHAT and FQNNGV. This CDR3 is built from 14 residues. CDR3 coding DNA: TGTGCCAGCAGCTTAGAACAGGGAAATTCACCCCTCCACTTT. It codes for CASSLEQGNSPLHF.

The rearrangement uses TRBV6-6 and TRBJ1-3; D gene unclear. Germline-derived CDR1 and CDR2 are MNHNY and SVGAGI (reference sequence). The CDR3 is 14 residues long. V shed 2 bases and J shed 3 bases, with 8 bases lying between them. CDR3 in amino acids: CASSYAGSGNTIYF. The CDR3 DNA is TGTGCCAGCAGTTACGCCGGCAGTGGAAACACCATATATTTT.

In its sample, this clone ranks as medium-sized. This chain uses TRBV13 with TRBJ2-7; 7 bases match TRBD2. This CDR3 is 15 amino acids long. V was clipped by 4 bases and J by 5 bases; unmatched bases: 11. Germline V gene data show CDR1 as PRHDT and CDR2 as FYEKMQ (reference sequence). Here the CDR3 reads CASSYRGSSRNEQYF. The CDR3, as DNA: TGTGCCAGCAGCTATCGCGGGAGCTCAAGGAACGAGCAGTACTTC.

This clone was seen once. The chain recombines TRBV6-1 with TRBJ1-1; D gene ambiguous. CDR1 is MNHNS and CDR2 is SASEGT in the germline V gene. Trimming shortened V by 1 base and J by 4 bases, and 7 bases separated the two germline ends. The CDR3 has 13 residues. CDR3 DNA sequence: TGTGCCAGCAGTGAAGGGGTTTCCACTGAAGCTTTCTTT. Its translation is CASSEGVSTEAFF.

The chain employs TRBV5-1 and TRBJ2-7; TRBD1 agrees at 8 bases. The CDR3 extends over 16 amino acids. V dropped 2 bases and J dropped 0; count of bases not matched to a gene: 7. Looked up from germline, CDR1 is SGHRS and CDR2 is YFSETQ. The CDR3 is CASSLMPGQASYEQYF. CDR3 DNA: TGCGCCAGCAGCTTAATGCCGGGACAGGCCTCCTACGAGCAGTACTTC.